This is a list of T cell receptor beta chains from one sample in a study of T cell responses to AZD1222 COVID-19 vaccine. The assay was immunoSEQ multiplex PCR, and TCRdb's table has in-frame clones only and misses some. The sample lists 180,000 or so clones, about 92% occurring once. The material sequenced was peripheral blood, taken 28 days after the second AZD1222 dose. These receptors originate from an adult who received the AZD1222 COVID-19 vaccine. Each CDR3 is given with its conserved first and last residue. The D gene is left open where the match is weak. Size is omitted from some rows. Given values are once, few, many or a class for expanded clones.

v_gene,abundance,d_gene,j_gene,CDR3nt,CDR3aa
TRBV27,NA,TRBD1,TRBJ2-1,TGTGCCAGCAGTTTAGAGGCAGGGGGCTACAATGAGCAGTTCTTC,CASSLEAGGYNEQFF
TRBV25-1,NA,TRBD1,TRBJ1-5,TGTGCCAGCAGTCCCGACAGGGCTTCCAATCAGCCCCAGCATTTT,CASSPDRASNQPQHF
TRBV11-2,NA,NA,TRBJ1-1,TGTGCCAGCAGCGAGGGAGAGAGGGGGTTACGCACTGAAGCTTTCTTT,CASSEGERGLRTEAFF
TRBV6-4,NA,NA,TRBJ1-4,TGTGCCAGCAGACCCGACACCGCAACTAATGAAAAACTGTTTTTT,CASRPDTATNEKLFF
TRBV6-5,NA,NA,TRBJ1-1,TGTGCCAGCAGTTCCTTCACTGAAGCTTTCTTT,CASSSFTEAFF
TRBV5-1,once,TRBD1,TRBJ1-1,TGCGCCAGCAGCTTGGGGAGGACAGGGATGAACACTGAAGCTTTCTTT,CASSLGRTGMNTEAFF
TRBV30,NA,TRBD2,TRBJ2-1,TGTGCCTGGAGTGTTGGGACTAGCGGGAGAAATGAGCAGTTCTTC,CAWSVGTSGRNEQFF
TRBV11-2,NA,NA,TRBJ1-1,TGTGCCAGCAGCGGGCGACAGAACACTGAAGCTTTCTTT,CASSGRQNTEAFF
TRBV5-1,NA,TRBD1,TRBJ1-2,TGCGCCAGCAGCTCACGACAGGGGGCGGACTATGGCTACACCTTC,CASSSRQGADYGYTF
TRBV28,NA,NA,TRBJ2-3,TGTGCCAGCAGCTTCACCCGGACACTATACACAGATACGCAGTATTTT,CASSFTRTLYTDTQYF
TRBV6-5,NA,NA,TRBJ2-5,TGTGCCAGCAGTCCTGGCCCCATCGAGGAGACCCAGTACTTC,CASSPGPIEETQYF
TRBV7-2,NA,NA,TRBJ1-2,TGTGCCAGCAGCTCTCAACAGGGAGACGGCTACACCTTC,CASSSQQGDGYTF
TRBV19,NA,NA,TRBJ1-5,TGTGCCAGTAGTATTGGGGATAGCAATCAGCCCCAGCATTTT,CASSIGDSNQPQHF
TRBV5-4,few,NA,TRBJ2-7,TGTGCCAGCAGCTTGGCCGGGGCCGTAGACCACGAGCAGTACTTC,CASSLAGAVDHEQYF
TRBV28,NA,NA,TRBJ1-2,TGTGCCAGCAGCGAGAGGAGGGTTCGGGGGGACGGCTACACCTTC,CASSERRVRGDGYTF
TRBV2,NA,TRBD1,TRBJ1-2,TGTGCCAGCACCCCCGGGACAGGGGGTAACTATGGCTACACCTTC,CASTPGTGGNYGYTF
TRBV7-9,NA,NA,TRBJ2-7,TGTGCCAGCAGCTCTCTCTCCGGGGGAGCCTACGAGCAGTACTTC,CASSSLSGGAYEQYF
TRBV30,NA,NA,TRBJ2-7,TGTGCCTGGAGTCAGGGTAGGGTCTACGAGCAGTACTTC,CAWSQGRVYEQYF
TRBV5-1,NA,TRBD1,TRBJ2-1,TGCGCCAGCAGCACGAACCCGGGACAGGGGGACAATGAGCAGTTCTTC,CASSTNPGQGDNEQFF
TRBV3-1/TRBV3-2,NA,TRBD2,TRBJ2-7,TGTGCCAGCAGCCCGACTAGCGGGGGTTTGAGTGAGCAGTACTTC,CASSPTSGGLSEQYF
TRBV13,NA,TRBD1,TRBJ1-3,TGTGCCAGCAGCTACAGGGGGGCAGGAAACACCATATATTTT,CASSYRGAGNTIYF
TRBV6-6,NA,NA,TRBJ1-5,TGTGCCAGCAGCAACAGCGATTCAAATCAGCCCCAGCATTTT,CASSNSDSNQPQHF
TRBV2,NA,TRBD1,TRBJ1-5,TGTGCCAGCACCTTCCTAGGGGGCACCCAGCATTTT,CASTFLGGTQHF
TRBV5-1,NA,NA,TRBJ1-1,TGCGCCAGCAGCTTGACAGTTATCACTGAAGCTTTCTTT,CASSLTVITEAFF
TRBV6-4,NA,NA,TRBJ2-3,TGTGCCAGCAGTGACTCTGTGGGCACAGATACGCAGTATTTT,CASSDSVGTDTQYF
TRBV6-5,NA,TRBD1,TRBJ2-7,TGTGCCAGCCGGGGGACAGGCCCCTACGAGCAGTACTTC,CASRGTGPYEQYF
TRBV4-2,NA,NA,TRBJ2-7,TGTGCCAGCAGCCAAGATCCGGGACCCGGCCGCGAGCAGTACTTC,CASSQDPGPGREQYF
TRBV24-1,NA,TRBD1,TRBJ1-1,TGTGCCACCAGGGGGGTGGGACAGACAAACGAAGCTTTCTTT,CATRGVGQTNEAFF
TRBV2,few,NA,TRBJ1-1,TGTGCCAGCAGGGGGGGGACTGAAGCTTTCTTT,CASRGGTEAFF
TRBV10-1,NA,TRBD2,TRBJ2-2,TGCGCCAGCAGTGAGGGGGGGACTAGCGGGACCGGGGAGCTGTTTTTT,CASSEGGTSGTGELFF
TRBV11-2,NA,TRBD2,TRBJ2-1,TGTGCCAGCAGCCCGGACTCCGCGGGGGATGAGCAGTTCTTC,CASSPDSAGDEQFF
TRBV11-2,once,NA,TRBJ1-1,TGTGCCAGCAGCTTAGTGGGGACGCACGGCCCCGAGGCTTTCTTT,CASSLVGTHGPEAFF
TRBV5-1,NA,NA,TRBJ1-4,TGCACCAGCAGCTTGGCCCTCGGCGAGGGTGAAAAACTGTTTTTT,CTSSLALGEGEKLFF
TRBV5-4,NA,TRBD1,TRBJ2-3,TGTGCCAGCAGCCCTGCACAGGGACAGGGATACGATACGCAGTATTTT,CASSPAQGQGYDTQYF
TRBV28,NA,NA,TRBJ1-5,TGTGCCAGCAACTCCGGGGAGCAGCCCCAGCATTTT,CASNSGEQPQHF
TRBV2,once,NA,TRBJ2-1,TGTGCCAGCACCCGGCGGGACTTCCAGTTCTTC,CASTRRDFQFF
TRBV4-2,NA,TRBD1,TRBJ2-5,TGTGCCAGCAGCCAACAACTTTGGGACAGGGGGCAAGAGACCCAGTACTTC,CASSQQLWDRGQETQYF
TRBV7-9,NA,NA,TRBJ2-2,TGTGCCAGCAGCTCCCGGCAGGGTGGTACCGGGGAGCTGTTTTTT,CASSSRQGGTGELFF
TRBV27,NA,NA,TRBJ2-7,TGTGCCAGCAGTTGGGGCAGGAGCTCCTACGAGCAGTACTTC,CASSWGRSSYEQYF
TRBV12-5,NA,NA,TRBJ1-6,TGTGCTAGTGGTAACCCGGGACCCCAGGGGCGGTCACCCCTCCACTTT,CASGNPGPQGRSPLHF
TRBV19,NA,TRBD2,TRBJ2-7,TGTGCCAGTAGTCCGGGTAGCGGGGGCCCCTACGAGCAGTACTTC,CASSPGSGGPYEQYF
TRBV18,NA,NA,TRBJ2-1,TGTGCCAGCTCACCACCCCATGCCGAGTACAATGAGCAGTTCTTC,CASSPPHAEYNEQFF
TRBV28,NA,NA,TRBJ1-2,TGTGCCAGCAGTTTGTTAGTAGAGGACTATGGCTACACCTTC,CASSLLVEDYGYTF
TRBV7-9,NA,NA,TRBJ1-1,TGTGCCAGCAGCCAATTAAACACTGAAGCTTTCTTT,CASSQLNTEAFF
TRBV3-1/TRBV3-2,NA,NA,TRBJ1-6,TGTGCCAGCAGCCAAGATCCCCGGGCCCTTAATTCACCCCTCCACTTT,CASSQDPRALNSPLHF
TRBV6-5,NA,NA,TRBJ1-1,TGTGCCAGCAGTTCCACGACAGCCCGGGCGTTTTTAGAAGCTTTCTTT,CASSSTTARAFLEAFF
TRBV5-4,NA,NA,TRBJ2-5,TGTGCCAGCAGCTTAACTAGCCCATACCAAGAGACCCAGTACTTC,CASSLTSPYQETQYF
TRBV12-5,NA,NA,TRBJ1-4,TGTGCTAGTGGTTTGGTACTGGGCAGGGCAGATGAAAAACTGTTTTTT,CASGLVLGRADEKLFF
TRBV21-1,NA,NA,TRBJ2-7,TGTGCCAGCAGCAAAATGGCCACCTACGAGCAGTACTTC,CASSKMATYEQYF
TRBV28,NA,TRBD1,TRBJ1-5,TGTGCCAGCAGTTTAGGACAGGGGTACAATCAGCCCCAGCATTTT,CASSLGQGYNQPQHF
TRBV2,NA,NA,TRBJ1-1,TGTGCCAGCAGTCCCATTACAGGGAAGAACACTGAAGCTTTCTTT,CASSPITGKNTEAFF
TRBV3-1/TRBV3-2,NA,NA,TRBJ1-1,TGTGCCAGCAGCCAAAACAGGGAAGCTTTCTTT,CASSQNREAFF
TRBV7-9,NA,TRBD2,TRBJ2-1,TGTGCCAGCAGCCGGATCACCCAGCTAGCGGGGGGCCTAAATGAGCAGTTCTTC,CASSRITQLAGGLNEQFF